This entry lists 23 T cell receptor beta chains sequenced from one sample in a study of T cell repertoires in cytomegalovirus infection. TCRdb used MiXCR to reprocess the reads, holding one entry per CDR3 protein. This sample has approximately 250,000 distinct CDR3 sequences; 9% to 15% occur once, and the top ten carry 1.5% to 2%. The sequenced sample consisted of PBMCs. These receptors came from a human donor in good health (CMV status not recorded). Some clones in this sample may be carry-over from other donors' samples.

This clonotype was seen at least ten times. J is TRBJ2-7 and V is TRBV20-1; TRBD2 aligns across 14 bases. The CDR3 loop spans 15 amino acids. Germline CDR1 DFQATT, CDR2 SNEGSKA (reference sequence). V lost 5 bases to trimming and J lost 0 bases; unmatched junction nucleotides: 3. The CDR3 bases are TGCAGTGCTGCCGGGACTAGCGGGAGCTCCTACGAGCAGTACTTC. Its protein is CSAAGTSGSSYEQYF.

This clonotype occurred many times. The rearrangement joins TRBV6-6 to TRBJ2-5; tentatively, D is TRBD2 (5 bases). V lost 2 bases, J lost 3 bases, and 7 bases lay in between. The CDR3 sequence is 13 residues long. CDR1 and CDR2 (germline): MNHNY, SVGAGI (reference sequence). The CDR3 region has the DNA TGTGCCAGCAGTTACCCCGGGGAAGAGACCCAGTACTTC. The encoded protein is CASSYPGEETQYF.

This clonotype was seen ten or more times. The chain uses TRBV7-2 and TRBJ1-1; no clear D gene. This CDR3 has 15 amino acids. V was pared by 5 bases and J by 0 bases, with 13 bases between. Per the germline V gene, CDR1 is SGHTA and CDR2 is FQGNSA. The chain's CDR3 is CASSPWTGLNTEAFF. For the CDR3, the DNA is TGTGCCAGCAGCCCATGGACCGGGCTGAACACTGAAGCTTTCTTT. Based on the CDR3 plus reference TRBV7-2 and TRBJ1-1, the full variable domain is GAGVSQSPSNKVTEKGKDVELRCDPISGHTALYWYRQSLGQGLEFLIYFQGNSAPDKSGLPSDRFSAERTGGSVSTLTIQRTQQEDSAVYLCASSPWTGLNTEAFFGQGTRLTVV.

This clonotype was picked up many times. CDR3 residues: CASSLPLGLAGAETQYF. CDR3 DNA: TGTGCCAGCAGCTTACCTCTCGGACTAGCGGGGGCAGAGACCCAGTACTTC. The rearrangement links TRBV7-2 to TRBJ2-5; 13 positions match TRBD2. Germline values: CDR1 SGHTA, CDR2 FQGNSA. V dropped 2 bases and J dropped 4; count of bases not matched to a gene: 7. The CDR3 has 17 amino acids.

This clonotype was counted ten times or more. The V and J genes are TRBV7-8 and TRBJ1-2, with D perhaps TRBD1 (5 bases). Germline CDR1 reads SGHVS; CDR2 reads FQNEAQ. Trimming pared 7 bases from V and 6 bases from J, leaving 24 bases between. This CDR3 is 16 amino acids long. CDR3 loop: CASTRGGGGVINGYTF. The CDR3 DNA sequence: TGTGCCAGCACCCGGGGGGGAGGTGGGGTAATAAATGGCTACACCTTC.

This clonotype appeared many times. The chain has TRBV28 and TRBJ1-1, with unresolved D. V shed 6 bases and J shed 0 bases, with 20 bases lying between them. The CDR3 totals 17 residues. Germline V gives CDR1 MDHEN, CDR2 SYDVKM. The chain's CDR3 is CASSTPDGDTMNTEAFF. The CDR3 DNA reads TGTGCCAGCAGCACTCCGGACGGTGACACCATGAACACTGAAGCTTTCTTT. Full variable domain (missing parts from reference TRBV28 and TRBJ1-1): DVKVTQSSRYLVKRTGEKVFLECVQDMDHENMFWYRQDPGLGLRLIYFSYDVKMKEKGDIPEGYSVSREKKERFSLILESASTNQTSMYLCASSTPDGDTMNTEAFFGQGTRLTVV.

This rearrangement joins TRBV9 to TRBJ1-2; the match to TRBD1 covers 9 bases. The CDR3 runs 15 residues. Germline trimming cut 2 bases from V and 4 bases from J; bases unmatched to any gene: 6. Germline CDR1 SGDLS, CDR2 YYNGEE. In DNA, the CDR3 is TGTGCCAGCAGCGTCGGACAGGGGAACGGCTATGGCTACACCTTC. Its translation: CASSVGQGNGYGYTF.

The chain is built from TRBV11-3 and TRBJ2-1, with D possibly TRBD2 on 6 matching bases. CDR1 and CDR2 (germline): SGHNT, YENEEA. This CDR3 spans 17 amino acids. The V end was cut by 5 bases, the J end by 9 bases, with 26 bases between. This chain's CDR3 is CASSLGSGVSENSEQFF. In DNA, the CDR3 is TGTGCCAGCAGCCTGGGGTCGGGGGTCTCCGAAAACAGTGAGCAGTTCTTC. The variable domain in full, completed from reference TRBV11-3 and TRBJ2-1, reads EAGVVQSPRYKIIEKKQPVAFWCNPISGHNTLYWYLQNLGQGPELLIRYENEEAVDDSQLPKDRFSAERLKGVDSTLKIQPAELGDSAVYLCASSLGSGVSENSEQFFGPGTRLTVL.

This clonotype was counted between two and nine times. This rearrangement joins TRBV6-1 to TRBJ1-5, with D tentatively TRBD1 (5 bases). Germline assignment: CDR1 MNHNS and CDR2 SASEGT. V shed 6 bases and J shed 8 bases, with 17 bases lying between them. The CDR3 length is 14 residues. DNA of the CDR3: TGTGCCAGCAGCAGGGTTGGCCCCACGGAGCCCCAGCATTTT. Its protein is CASSRVGPTEPQHF.

The genes are TRBV5-1 and TRBJ2-3, with TRBD2 identical over 11 bases. Germline trimming cut 0 bases from V and 4 bases from J; bases unmatched to any gene: 4. CDR1 and CDR2 from the germline V gene are SGHRS and YFSETQ. This CDR3 spans 16 amino acids. For the CDR3, the DNA is TGCGCCAGCAGCTTGGGACTAGCGGGAAGGTCAGATACGCAGTATTTT. Encoded protein: CASSLGLAGRSDTQYF.

Comments on this clonotype: Being one base from a much bigger clone, this may be a read error. The final CDR3 position lacks the conserved phenylalanine or tryptophan, pointing to a likely read error. This CDR3 reads CASSPRTGDTGELFL. The CDR3 region has the DNA TGTGCCAGCAGCCCCCGGACAGGGGACACCGGGGAGCTGTTTCTT. V gene TRBV14 combines with J gene TRBJ2-2; TRBD1 agrees at 9 bases. Germline CDR1 and CDR2: SGHDN and FVKESK. The CDR3 consists of 15 residues. The V and J ends lost 4 bases and 3 bases, in that order; junction bases with no gene match: 3.

The chain uses TRBV5-4 and TRBJ2-7, with D perhaps matching TRBD1 (6 bases). The CDR3 loop spans 15 amino acids. The V and J ends lost 0 bases and 0 bases respectively, with 10 bases between them. Germline V gene sequence: CDR1 SGHNT, CDR2 YYREEE (reference sequence). The CDR3 DNA follows: TGTGCCAGCAGCTTGGAGACAGGTACCTCCTACGAGCAGTACTTC. Residues: CASSLETGTSYEQYF.

At least ten counts were recorded for this clonotype. This chain uses TRBV7-2 with TRBJ2-6; 7 nucleotides line up with TRBD2. Germline V gene sequence: CDR1 SGHTA, CDR2 FQGNSA. The J segment lost 0 bases and the V segment lost 7 bases, leaving 15 bases of the junction unmatched. The CDR3 consists of 19 residues. The CDR3 DNA is TGTGCCAGCATCACGGCTGGGAGGGCCCTCTCCTCTGGGGCCAACGTCCTGACTTTC. Translated, it gives CASITAGRALSSGANVLTF.

This clonotype was seen only a few times. This chain connects TRBV20-1 to TRBJ1-1; the match to TRBD1 covers 7 bases. Germline V gene data show CDR1 as DFQATT and CDR2 as SNEGSKA (reference sequence). V lost 3 bases and J lost 3; bases outside the gene matches: 10. The CDR3 totals 15 residues. DNA for the CDR3: TGCAGTGCTAGTTTATGGGGACAGTCCGACACTGAAGCTTTCTTT. Translating it yields CSASLWGQSDTEAFF.

In this sample, this clonotype turned up many times. V usage is TRBV7-2 and J usage is TRBJ2-1; 7 nucleotides agree with TRBD1. Germline CDR1 SGHTA, CDR2 FQGNSA. The CDR3 loop spans 16 amino acids. After removal of 6 bases from V and 4 bases from J, the junction contained 12 bases not matched to a gene. CDR3 in amino acids: CASSVSGTELYNEQFF. CDR3 DNA: TGTGCCAGCAGTGTCTCTGGGACAGAACTATACAATGAGCAGTTCTTC.

This clonotype was recorded many times. The chain combines TRBV19 with TRBJ2-6, with TRBD1 matching over 8 bases. Germline CDR1 LNHDA, CDR2 SQIVND (reference sequence). The CDR3 is made up of 19 amino acids. The V segment lost 1 base and the J segment 0 bases; nucleotides outside the gene matches: 8. The CDR3 DNA reads TGTGCCAGTAGTATAGCCGGGACAGGTTACTTCTCTGGGGCCAACGTCCTGACTTTC. Its translation is CASSIAGTGYFSGANVLTF.

V is TRBV6-8 and J is TRBJ2-3, with 8 bases aligning to TRBD2. CDR3 length: 15 residues. Germline CDR1 MNHGY, CDR2 SAAAGT. V shed 4 bases and J 4 bases; nucleotides not matched to a gene: 7. The CDR3: CASSLDGGGADTQYF. The CDR3 DNA reads TGTGCCAGCAGTTTGGACGGGGGGGGGGCAGATACGCAGTATTTT.

Note on this clonotype: This may be a read error, as it is one base from a much larger clone. In DNA form, the CDR3 reads TGTGCCAGCAGGGTGACAGGGATGGCCGGGGAGCTGTTTTTT. Protein: CASRVTGMAGELFF. This sequence joins TRBV28 and TRBJ2-2, with 7 bases lining up with TRBD1. V lost 6 bases, J lost 6 bases, and 7 bases stayed unmatched. Looked up from germline, CDR1 is MDHEN and CDR2 is SYDVKM. The CDR3 sequence is 14 residues long.

The chain couples TRBV5-4 to TRBJ2-3, with 14 bases identical to TRBD2. Germline loops: CDR1 SGHNT, CDR2 YYREEE (reference sequence). The CDR3 is 16 residues long. With 0 bases clipped from V and 6 bases from J, the junction kept 3 bases outside the gene matches. In DNA form, the CDR3 reads TGTGCCAGCAGCTTGGAGGGACTAGCGGGAGTTGATACGCAGTATTTT. Translation: CASSLEGLAGVDTQYF.

Remarks on this clonotype: A much larger clone sits a single nucleotide away, making a read error possible. This chain uses TRBV5-5 with TRBJ2-5; 7 nucleotides align to TRBD2. V lost 1 base and J lost 3; bases outside the gene matches: 6. The length of the CDR3 is 15 residues. Germline V CDR1 and CDR2: SGHKS, YYEKEE (reference sequence). CDR3 in amino acids: CASSLPFGGEETQYF. The CDR3 nucleotides read TGTGCCAGCAGCTTGCCTTTTGGGGGGGAAGAGACCCAGTACTTC.

This clonotype was detected many times. The V call is TRBV7-2, the J call TRBJ2-6, with 8 bases matching TRBD1. From germline, CDR1 is SGHTA and CDR2 FQGNSA. The CDR3 runs 17 residues. V trimming: 5 bases; J trimming: 0 bases; junction bases outside the gene matches: 6. This CDR3 reads CASSRTGSSSGANVLTF. CDR3 sequence (DNA): TGTGCCAGCAGCAGGACAGGGTCGAGCTCTGGGGCCAACGTCCTGACTTTC.

This clonotype occurred many times. A read error may account for a junction end that differs from germline. The chain carries TRBV5-1 and TRBJ1-5, with D hard to call. This CDR3 spans 15 amino acids. The V gene's germline CDR1 is SGHRS and CDR2 YFSETQ. The CDR3 nucleotides are TGTGCCAGCAGCTTGGACGGATATAGCAATCAGCCCCAGCATTTT. This gives the protein CASSLDGYSNQPQHF.

The genes are TRBV20-1 and TRBJ2-1; D not certain. Germline lookup yields CDR1 DFQATT and CDR2 SNEGSKA (reference sequence). Trimming cost V 0 bases and J 0 bases, with 6 bases left between them. This CDR3 region has 14 residues. Written as DNA, the CDR3 is TGCAGTGCTAGAGATGGCGGCTCCTACAATGAGCAGTTCTTC. Translating gives CSARDGGSYNEQFF.